These T cell receptor beta chains were read from a single sample in a study of blood T cell repertoires in COVID-19. Here immunoSEQ multiplex PCR was the method, and the copy in TCRdb shows in-frame clones only, minus some. This sample yields 200,000 to 250,000 clones, of which approximately 80% are seen a single time; about 13% belongs to the top ten. The material sequenced was peripheral blood. These receptors were obtained from a human donor in a cohort sampled during active COVID-19. Both conserved end residues are trimmed from each CDR3.

V,J,CDR3
TRBV24-1,TRBJ2-6,ATSDPSGSTGANVLT
TRBV11-3,TRBJ2-3,ASSFRGGGSTDTQY
TRBV9,TRBJ2-3,ASSARQGTTDTQY
TRBV19,TRBJ2-3,ASSISVDTQY
TRBV2,TRBJ2-7,ASSPMGGFSYEQY
TRBV6-2/TRBV6-3,TRBJ2-1,ASSNPGRDNEQF
TRBV5-1,TRBJ1-5,ASSLDFNQPQH
TRBV19,TRBJ1-2,ASSNRGVLNGYT
TRBV20-1,TRBJ1-6,SASQGESSYNSPLH
TRBV19,TRBJ2-7,ASKVGTGPYEQY
TRBV19,TRBJ1-6,ASSEQGAYNSPLH
TRBV18,TRBJ2-2,ATPLAANTGELF
TRBV11-2,TRBJ2-5,ASRPNLGLTGETQY
TRBV4-2,TRBJ1-4,ASSQDRVKDEKLF
TRBV27,TRBJ1-5,ASPGKAGRGYSNQPQH
TRBV6-2/TRBV6-3,TRBJ1-4,ASSYPPGYQTAANEKLF
TRBV3-1/TRBV3-2,TRBJ2-7,ASSRAAMREQY
TRBV4-1,TRBJ1-6,ASSHPYRDSPLH
TRBV7-9,TRBJ1-3,ASSSGNTIY
TRBV4-2,TRBJ1-2,ASSQDISGYT
TRBV5-6,TRBJ2-7,ASSLDSPYEQY
TRBV10-3,TRBJ2-5,AISSDRGDQETQY
TRBV18,TRBJ2-7,ASSESGSGEQY
TRBV7-6,TRBJ1-3,ASSLGTRAKGNTIY
TRBV6-1,TRBJ1-3,ASSEAGGHGNTIY
TRBV4-1,TRBJ1-6,ASSQDLPGAYDSPLH
TRBV27,TRBJ1-1,ASSLKGQNTEAF
TRBV28,TRBJ1-2,ASSAPGQGAPYGYT
TRBV3-1/TRBV3-2,TRBJ1-1,ASSQFGGEAF
TRBV3-1/TRBV3-2,TRBJ2-1,ASSFSTRSNEQF
TRBV5-1,TRBJ2-3,ASTASSGGFTDTQY
TRBV4-1,TRBJ2-3,ASSQGQEGDTQY
TRBV28,TRBJ2-7,ASSFVAGELEQY
TRBV5-3,TRBJ2-1,ARSLPRGEQF
TRBV2,TRBJ1-2,ASSQDSSYGYT
TRBV28,TRBJ2-7,ASSTAKTYEQY
TRBV7-2,TRBJ2-2,ASSLDGQTGELF
TRBV28,TRBJ1-6,ASSYAGGYNSPLH
TRBV11-2,TRBJ1-2,ASSLSEGAPT
TRBV4-1,TRBJ2-5,ASSQESLAFGETQY
TRBV5-1,TRBJ2-2,ASSLAVGTLNTGELF
TRBV5-5,TRBJ1-2,ASSLEEGRPAYT
TRBV4-1,TRBJ1-2,ASSPGGAGYT
TRBV11-2,TRBJ1-2,ASSPPLVSIYGYT
TRBV11-2,TRBJ2-7,ASSTGLANYEQY
TRBV15,TRBJ2-1,ATSSSTANEQF
TRBV7-9,TRBJ2-5,ASTEGGAQETQY
TRBV24-1,TRBJ1-5,ATSEGSQPQH
TRBV24-1,TRBJ2-3,ATSDTGGRTDTQY
TRBV9,TRBJ2-1,ASSVEPSGGKDEQF
TRBV19,TRBJ2-1,ASSITSGGQNEQF
TRBV18,TRBJ2-6,ASSQETAISGANVLT
TRBV7-2,TRBJ2-7,ASSPRDEQY
TRBV3-1/TRBV3-2,TRBJ1-2,ASSKPGQGYGYT